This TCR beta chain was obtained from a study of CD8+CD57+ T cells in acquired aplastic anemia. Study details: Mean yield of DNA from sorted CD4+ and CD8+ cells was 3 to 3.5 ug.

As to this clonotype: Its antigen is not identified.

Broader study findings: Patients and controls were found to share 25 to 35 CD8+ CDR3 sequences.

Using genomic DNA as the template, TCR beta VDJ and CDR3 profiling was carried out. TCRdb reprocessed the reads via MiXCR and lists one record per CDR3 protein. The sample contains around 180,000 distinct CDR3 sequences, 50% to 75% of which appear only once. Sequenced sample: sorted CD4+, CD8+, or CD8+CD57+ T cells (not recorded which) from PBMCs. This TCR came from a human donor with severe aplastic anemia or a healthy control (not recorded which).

The CDR3 nucleotides are TGTGCCAGCAGCGTAGACGGAGAGACTGAAGCTTTCTTT. It codes for CASSVDGETEAFF. The V and J genes are TRBV9 and TRBJ1-1; no clear D gene. The V gene lost 0 bases and the J gene lost 5 bases, with 8 bases spanning the gap. The germline V gene encodes CDR1 SGDLS and CDR2 YYNGEE. The CDR3 is 13 residues long.